This TCR beta chain was captured by sequencing in a study of CD8+ T cells in alopecia areata. To note about this clone: The target antigen is unknown.

V gave up 5 bases and J gave up 5 bases, with 13 bases separating them. Per germline, CDR1 SGHRS and CDR2 YFSETQ. The CDR3 has 13 residues. cDNA reverse transcribed from extracted RNA served as the sequencing template. TCRdb keeps only in-frame clones here, not all; method: immunoSEQ multiplex PCR. Of 150,000 or so clones in the sample, about 60% were seen once. Study-wide findings and caveats: Normal skin's resident alphabeta T cells are also sequenced in scalp samples.

It was from alopecia areata patients that lesional scalp punch biopsies and peripheral blood were collected. Sequencing used CD4+ T cells sorted from blood, obtained at week 0. This receptor was identified in a human donor with alopecia areata. The rearrangement uses TRBV5-1 and TRBJ2-5; the D gene is possibly TRBD2 (6 bases). The CDR3 here is CASRVGGGETQYF. CDR3 nucleotides: TGCGCCAGCAGAGTCGGGGGTGGTGAGACCCAGTACTTC. Full variable domain (rest looked up from reference TRBV5-1 and TRBJ2-5): KAGVTQTPRYLIKTRGQQVTLSCSPISGHRSVSWYQQTPGQGLQFLFEYFSETQRNKGNFPGRFSGRQFSNSRSEMNVSTLELGDSALYLCASRVGGGETQYFGPGTRLLVL.